This paragraph covers one TCR beta chain sequence. Its antigen is as yet unknown. An end of the junction does not agree with germline; a read error may underlie this. The source of the sample is a study of T-cell reconstitution after alpha-beta-depleted transplantation in children. Study-level findings and limits: T-cell counts and diversity were attributed mostly to newly produced T cells one year after transplant.

Unique molecular identifiers were incorporated when the TCRbeta library was constructed. TCRdb independently ran MiXCR on the PCR reads; one entry per CDR3 protein. The repertoire holds hundreds of thousands of distinct CDR3 sequences, with 10% to 15% as singletons. The material sequenced was PBMCs, taken before TCRalphabeta/CD19-depleted stem cell transplant. The sequence derives from a girl between 2 and 10 years old with congenital amegakaryocytic thrombocytopenia, due to receive a stem cell transplant.

CDR3 residues: CASSLAGVVYEQYF. The CDR3 region has the DNA TGTGCCAGCAGCCTAGCGGGAGTAGTATACGAGCAGTACTTC. V gene TRBV7-2 combines with J gene TRBJ2-7, with TRBD2 matching 10 bases. Germline V gene data show CDR1 as SGHTA and CDR2 as FQGNSA. This CDR3 has 14 amino acids.